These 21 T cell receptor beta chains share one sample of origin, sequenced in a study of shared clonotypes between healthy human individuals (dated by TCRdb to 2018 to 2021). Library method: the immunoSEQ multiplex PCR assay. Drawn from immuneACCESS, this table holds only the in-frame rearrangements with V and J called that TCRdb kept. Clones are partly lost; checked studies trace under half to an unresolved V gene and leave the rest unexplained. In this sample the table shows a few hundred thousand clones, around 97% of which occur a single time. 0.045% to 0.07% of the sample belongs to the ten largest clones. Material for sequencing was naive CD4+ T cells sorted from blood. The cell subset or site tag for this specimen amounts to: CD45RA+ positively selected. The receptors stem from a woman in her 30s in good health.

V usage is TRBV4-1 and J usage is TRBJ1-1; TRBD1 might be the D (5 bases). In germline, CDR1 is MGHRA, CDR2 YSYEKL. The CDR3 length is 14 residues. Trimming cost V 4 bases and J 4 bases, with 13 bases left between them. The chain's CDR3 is CASSRGHGLTEAFF. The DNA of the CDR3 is TGCGCCAGCAGCCGAGGACACGGGCTCACTGAAGCTTTCTTT.

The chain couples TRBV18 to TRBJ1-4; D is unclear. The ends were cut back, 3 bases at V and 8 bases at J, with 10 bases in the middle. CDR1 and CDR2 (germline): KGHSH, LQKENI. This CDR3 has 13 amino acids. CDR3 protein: CASSPLDNEKLFF. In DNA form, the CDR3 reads TGTGCCAGCTCACCCCTAGACAACGAAAAACTGTTTTTT.

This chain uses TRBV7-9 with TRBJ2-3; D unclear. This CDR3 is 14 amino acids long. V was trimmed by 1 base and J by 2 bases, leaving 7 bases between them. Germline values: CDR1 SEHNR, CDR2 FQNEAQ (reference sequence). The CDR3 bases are TGTGCCAGCAGCTTAGATCCAAACACAGATACGCAGTATTTT. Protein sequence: CASSLDPNTDTQYF.

The CDR3 loop reads CASPPNRAMNTEAFF. In DNA, the CDR3 is TGTGCCAGCCCGCCGAACAGGGCAATGAACACTGAAGCTTTCTTT. This chain links TRBV28 with TRBJ1-1, with a possible D match to TRBD1 (6 bases). The CDR3 is 15 residues long. V dropped 8 bases and J dropped 0 bases, with 16 bases sitting between them. Germline-derived CDR1 and CDR2 are MDHEN and SYDVKM.

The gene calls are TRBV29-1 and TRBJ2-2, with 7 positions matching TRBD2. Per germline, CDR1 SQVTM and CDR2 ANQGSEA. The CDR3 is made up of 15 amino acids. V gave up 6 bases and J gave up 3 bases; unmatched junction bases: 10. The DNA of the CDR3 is TGCAGCGTGGCCCTAGCGGCCACTGACACCGGGGAGCTGTTTTTT. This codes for CSVALAATDTGELFF.

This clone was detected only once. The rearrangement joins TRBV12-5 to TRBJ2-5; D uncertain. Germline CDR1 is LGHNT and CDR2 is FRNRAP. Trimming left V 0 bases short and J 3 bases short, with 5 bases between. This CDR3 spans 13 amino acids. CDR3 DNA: TGTGCTAGTGGTTTGGTAGTGGAAGAGACCCAGTACTTC. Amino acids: CASGLVVEETQYF.

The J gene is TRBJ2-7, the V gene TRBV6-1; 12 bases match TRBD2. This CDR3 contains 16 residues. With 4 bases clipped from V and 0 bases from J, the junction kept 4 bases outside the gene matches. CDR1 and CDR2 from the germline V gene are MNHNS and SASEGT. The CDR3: CASSVLAGGTSYEQYF. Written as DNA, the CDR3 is TGTGCCAGCAGTGTACTAGCGGGAGGAACCTCCTACGAGCAGTACTTC.

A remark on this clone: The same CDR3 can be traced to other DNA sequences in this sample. The CDR3 loop is CASSFGYEQYF. The CDR3 DNA reads as TGTGCCAGCAGTTTCGGATACGAGCAGTACTTC. This chain joins TRBV28 and TRBJ2-7; D call uncertain. This CDR3 spans 11 amino acids. V was clipped by 3 bases and J by 4 bases, with 4 bases between them. Germline values: CDR1 MDHEN, CDR2 SYDVKM.

DNA for the CDR3: TGTGCCAGCAGTTCCCTACGGGACAGGAGATACAATGAGCAGTTCTTC. As protein: CASSSLRDRRYNEQFF. V is TRBV28 and J is TRBJ2-1; 8 positions match TRBD1. After removal of 4 bases from V and 4 bases from J, the junction contained 9 bases not matched to a gene. The CDR3 length is 16 residues. Germline V gene sequence: CDR1 MDHEN, CDR2 SYDVKM.

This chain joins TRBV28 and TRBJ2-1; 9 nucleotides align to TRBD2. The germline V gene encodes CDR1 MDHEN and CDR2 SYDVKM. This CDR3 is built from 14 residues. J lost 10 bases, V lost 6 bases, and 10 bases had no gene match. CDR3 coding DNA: TGTGCCAGCAGCCTGGGACTAGCCGTCGGAGAGCAGTTCTTC. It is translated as CASSLGLAVGEQFF.

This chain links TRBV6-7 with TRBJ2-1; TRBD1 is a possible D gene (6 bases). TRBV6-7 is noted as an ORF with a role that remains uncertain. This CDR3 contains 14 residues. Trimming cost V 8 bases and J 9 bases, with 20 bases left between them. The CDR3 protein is CASYRRQVHTEQFF. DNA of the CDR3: TGTGCCAGCTACCGGCGACAGGTCCACACTGAGCAGTTCTTC.

CDR3 coding DNA: TGTGCCATCAGTGAGTCTGTGACAGGGAACACTGAAGCTTTCTTT. This sequence encodes CAISESVTGNTEAFF. V usage is TRBV10-3 and J usage is TRBJ1-1; possibly TRBD1 for D (6 bases). The CDR3 contains 15 residues. The V and J ends lost 0 bases and 1 base respectively, with 9 bases between them. Germline CDR1 and CDR2: ENHRY and SYGVKD.

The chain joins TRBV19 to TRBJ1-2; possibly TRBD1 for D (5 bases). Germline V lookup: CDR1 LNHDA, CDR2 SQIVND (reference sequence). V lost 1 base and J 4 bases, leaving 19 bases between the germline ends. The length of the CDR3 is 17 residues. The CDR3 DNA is TGTGCCAGTAGTATAGTAATCGGCTCACAGGCCTCCTATGGCTACACCTTC. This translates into CASSIVIGSQASYGYTF.

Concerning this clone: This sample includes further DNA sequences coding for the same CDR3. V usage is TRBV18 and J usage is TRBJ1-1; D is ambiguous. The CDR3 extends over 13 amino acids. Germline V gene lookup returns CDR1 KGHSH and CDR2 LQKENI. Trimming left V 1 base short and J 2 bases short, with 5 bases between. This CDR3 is CASSPQGNTEAFF. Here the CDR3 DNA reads TGTGCCAGCTCACCACAGGGTAACACTGAAGCTTTCTTT.

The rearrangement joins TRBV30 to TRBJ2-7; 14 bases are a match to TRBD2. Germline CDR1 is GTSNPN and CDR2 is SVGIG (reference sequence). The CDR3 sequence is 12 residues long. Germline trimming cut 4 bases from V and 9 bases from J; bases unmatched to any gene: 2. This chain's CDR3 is CAWNGLAGGQYF. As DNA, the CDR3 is TGTGCCTGGAACGGACTAGCGGGAGGGCAGTACTTC.

CDR3 nucleotides: TGTGCCAGCAGTCGCGGGACTAGCGGGAGGGCGCAGTTCTTC. The encoded protein is CASSRGTSGRAQFF. This sequence joins TRBV11-3 and TRBJ2-1; 16 bases are a match to TRBD2. Germline V CDR1 and CDR2: SGHNT, YENEEA. V was clipped by 6 bases and J by 12 bases; unmatched bases: 5. CDR3 size: 14 residues.

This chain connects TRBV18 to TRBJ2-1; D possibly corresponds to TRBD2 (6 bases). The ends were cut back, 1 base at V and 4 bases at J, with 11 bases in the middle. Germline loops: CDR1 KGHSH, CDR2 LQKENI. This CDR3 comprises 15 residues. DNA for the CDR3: TGTGCCAGCTCACCACGCGGGACCGCTTACAATGAGCAGTTCTTC. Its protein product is CASSPRGTAYNEQFF.

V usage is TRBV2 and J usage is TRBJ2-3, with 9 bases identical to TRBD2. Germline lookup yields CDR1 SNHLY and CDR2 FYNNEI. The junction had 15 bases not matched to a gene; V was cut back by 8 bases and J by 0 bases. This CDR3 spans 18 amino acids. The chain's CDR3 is CASLFDPGLALSTDTQYF. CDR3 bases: TGTGCCAGCCTATTCGACCCAGGACTAGCGCTTAGCACAGATACGCAGTATTTT.

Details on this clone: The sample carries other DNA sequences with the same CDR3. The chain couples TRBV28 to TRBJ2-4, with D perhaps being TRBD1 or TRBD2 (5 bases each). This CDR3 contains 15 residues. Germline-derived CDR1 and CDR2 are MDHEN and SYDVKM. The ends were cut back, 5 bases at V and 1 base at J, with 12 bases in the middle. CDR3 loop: CASSTYWGAKNIQYF. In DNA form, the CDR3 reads TGTGCCAGCAGTACATACTGGGGGGCCAAAAACATTCAGTACTTC.

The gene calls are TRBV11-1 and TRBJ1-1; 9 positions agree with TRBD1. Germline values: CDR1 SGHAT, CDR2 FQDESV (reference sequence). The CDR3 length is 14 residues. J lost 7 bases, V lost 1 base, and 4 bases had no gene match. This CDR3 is CASSLVTGGGEAFF. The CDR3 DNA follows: TGTGCCAGCAGCTTAGTGACAGGGGGTGGTGAAGCTTTCTTT.

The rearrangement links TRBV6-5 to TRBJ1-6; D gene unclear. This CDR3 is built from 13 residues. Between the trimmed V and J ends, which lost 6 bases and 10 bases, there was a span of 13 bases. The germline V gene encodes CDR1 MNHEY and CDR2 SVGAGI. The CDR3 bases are TGTGCCAGCAGCTGGACGGCGCCATCACCCCTCCACTTT. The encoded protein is CASSWTAPSPLHF.